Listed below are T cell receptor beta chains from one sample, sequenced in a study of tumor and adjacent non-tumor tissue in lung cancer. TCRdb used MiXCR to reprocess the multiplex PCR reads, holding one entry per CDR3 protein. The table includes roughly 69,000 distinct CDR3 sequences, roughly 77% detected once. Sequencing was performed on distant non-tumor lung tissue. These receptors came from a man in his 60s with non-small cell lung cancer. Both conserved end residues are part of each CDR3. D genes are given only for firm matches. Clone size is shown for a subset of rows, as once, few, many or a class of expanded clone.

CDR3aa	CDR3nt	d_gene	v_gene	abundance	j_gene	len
CASSSRGQPNEQFF	TGTGCCAGCAGCTCCAGGGGGCAGCCCAATGAGCAGTTCTTC	TRBD1	TRBV11-2	many	TRBJ2-1	14
CASSPGQGVTDTHYF	TGTGCCAGCAGCCCGGGACAGGGCGTGACAGATACGCATTATTTT	TRBD1	TRBV11-2	NA	TRBJ2-3	15
CASSYSRGSFGNAIYF	TGTGCCAGTAGTTACTCTCGAGGGTCCTTTGGAAACGCCATATATTTT	NA	TRBV6-5	NA	TRBJ1-3	16
CTSSRWTSGRQETQYF	TGTACCAGCAGTCGCTGGACTAGTGGGAGGCAAGAGACCCAGTACTTC	TRBD2	TRBV14	NA	TRBJ2-5	16
CTSSYSRRETVEQYF	TGTACCAGCAGTTACTCGAGGCGGGAGACAGTCGAGCAGTACTTC	TRBD2	TRBV6-5	once	TRBJ2-7	15
CNARVGIQPRHF	TGCAATGCTAGAGTAGGGATTCAGCCCCGGCATTTT	NA	TRBV20-1	NA	TRBJ1-5	12
CANTFGTSGISSYEQYF	TGTGCCAACACATTCGGGACTAGCGGGATTAGCTCCTACGAGCAATACTTC	TRBD2	TRBV6-2/TRBV6-3	NA	TRBJ2-7	17
CASSYGKTQYF	TGTGCCAGCAGTTACGGAAAGACCCAGTACTTC	NA	TRBV6-5	many	TRBJ2-5	11
CARSYFQEDGEELFF	TGTGCCAGGAGTTACTTTCAGGAGGACGGGGAAGAACTGTTTTTT	NA	TRBV6-2/TRBV6-3	NA	TRBJ1-4	15
CASSPRARLAGETGELFF	TGCGCCAGCAGCCCGCGAGCCCGACTGGCGGGAGAAACCGGGGAGCTGTTTTTT	TRBD2	TRBV4-1	NA	TRBJ2-2	18
CASRSGYSRLHF	TGTGCCAGCCGCTCAGGCTACTCACGCCTCCACTTT	NA	TRBV6-5	few	TRBJ1-6	12
CASSPPGTANSWEQYF	TGTGCCAGCAGCCCCCCCGGGACAGCGAACTCCTGGGAGCAGTACTTC	TRBD1	TRBV7-9	NA	TRBJ2-7	16
CASQTGAFTEELFF	TGTGCCAGCCAGACAGGGGCGTTCACCGAGGAGCTGTTTTTT	TRBD1	TRBV6-1	NA	TRBJ2-2	14
CASSLGGDYGYIF	TGTGCCAGCAGTTTAGGAGGAGACTATGGCTACATCTTC	NA	TRBV12-3/TRBV12-4	NA	TRBJ1-2	13
CSDLTGEMNIEYF	TGCAGCGACCTTACAGGGGAGATGAACATTGAGTACTTT	TRBD1	TRBV29-1	NA	TRBJ2-4	13
CASSRLDGNNYGYTF	TGTGCCAGCAGTCGACTGGATGGGAATAACTACGGCTACACCTTC	NA	TRBV6-5	once	TRBJ1-2	15
CASSLAHWVGMNKQFF	TGTGCCAGCAGCTTAGCTCATTGGGTTGGGATGAATAAGCAGTTCTTC	NA	TRBV11-1	NA	TRBJ2-1	16
CASSQDRLAGVGNIQYF	TGTGCCAGCAGCCAAGATCGTCTAGCGGGAGTTGGAAACATTCAGTACTTC	TRBD2	TRBV14	many	TRBJ2-4	17
CGCSRLGSYNEQFF	TGTGGCTGCAGTAGACTGGGCTCCTACAATGAGCAGTTCTTC	NA	TRBV6-2/TRBV6-3	NA	TRBJ2-1	14
CSGSTGTEGTFDGNTIYF	TGCAGCGGATCGACCGGGACAGAAGGCACCTTTGATGGAAACACCATATACTTT	TRBD1	TRBV29-1	once	TRBJ1-3	18
CASSLARISGNTIYF	TGTGCCAGCAGCTTGGCGAGGATCTCTGGAAACACCATATATTTT	NA	TRBV5-4	few	TRBJ1-3	15
CASSQDFSGGWSGTNVPTF	TGTGCCAGCAGCCAAGATTTTTCGGGAGGCTGGTCTGGGACCAACGTCCCGACTTTC	TRBD2	TRBV4-2	NA	TRBJ2-6	19
CAISFGQGAKEQSF	NA	NA	TRBV12-3/TRBV12-4	NA	TRBJ2-1	14
CASSTRGGPASYEQYF	TGTGCCAGCAGTACCAGAGGGGGGCCAGCTTCCTACGAGCAGTACTTC	NA	TRBV28	many	TRBJ2-7	16
CASTPGVGTYCYTF	TGTGCCAGCACCCCAGGGGTCGGGACCTATTGCTACACCTTC	NA	TRBV5-4	NA	TRBJ1-2	14
CATSDIGVDTGELFF	TGTGCCACCAGTGATATTGGGGTCGACACCGGGGAGCTGTTTTTT	NA	TRBV24-1	many	TRBJ2-2	15
CASSTGTSGYNEQFF	TGTGCCAGCAGTACCGGGACTAGCGGTTACAATGAGCAGTTCTTC	TRBD2	TRBV12-3/TRBV12-4	NA	TRBJ2-1	15
CTSSEVSGERVETQYF	TGTACCAGCAGTGAGGTATCGGGAGAGCGTGTAGAGACCCAGTACTTC	NA	TRBV6-1	NA	TRBJ2-5	16
CSDTGEFTDTQYF	TGCAGCGATACAGGAGAGTTCACAGATACGCAGTATTTT	NA	TRBV29-1	once	TRBJ2-3	13
CASSPGQSGGTNVLTF	TGCGCTAGCAGTCCGGGACAGTCAGGTGGGACCAACGTCCTGACATTC	TRBD1	TRBV10-1	NA	TRBJ2-6	16
CASSDLLVGGPSEQFF	TGTGCCAGCAGCGACTTACTAGTGGGAGGGCCGAGTGAGCAGTTCTTC	TRBD2	TRBV4-1	once	TRBJ2-1	16
CASSYFQEDGEKLFF	TGTGCCAGCAGTTACTTTCAGGAGGACGGGGAAAAACTGTTTTTT	NA	TRBV6-2/TRBV6-3	many	TRBJ1-4	15
CASSLTAGRDEHYF	TGTGCCAGCAGCCTGACAGCGGGTAGGGACGAGCACTACTTC	NA	TRBV4-2	NA	TRBJ2-7	14
CSAINQGTSYEQFF	TGCAGTGCTATAAATCAAGGGACTAGCTATGAGCAGTTCTTC	TRBD2	TRBV20-1	NA	TRBJ2-1	14
CASSLGQGAAHEMYF	TGTGCCAGCAGTTTAGGACAGGGGGCCGCCCACGAGATGTACTTC	TRBD1	TRBV28	few	TRBJ2-7	15
CASRPTGPGDQSPNEQFF	TGTGCCAGCAGGCCGACAGGGCCGGGGGATCAGTCACCCAATGAGCAGTTCTTC	NA	TRBV25-1	NA	TRBJ2-1	18
CASSFIAATSSGNTIYF	TGTGCCAGCAGTTTCATTGCCGCAACGAGCTCTGGAAACACCATATATTTT	NA	TRBV28	NA	TRBJ1-3	17
CANRQGSYEQYF	TGTGCCAACAGGCAGGGTTCCTACGAGCAGTACTTC	NA	TRBV2	NA	TRBJ2-7	12
CIVEVGGTTYTQYF	TGCATCGTTGAAGTTGGGGGGACGACATATACGCAGTATTTT	NA	TRBV29-1	NA	TRBJ2-3	14
CASSSHGLAGDNEQFF	TGTGCCAGCAGTTCCCACGGACTAGCGGGGGACAATGAGCAGTTCTTC	TRBD2	TRBV11-3	NA	TRBJ2-1	16